Detailed here is one T cell receptor (beta chain). Its antigen is unknown. Carrying unique molecular identifiers, the cDNA also gained a universal primer site through template switching. Each CDR3 protein gets one entry after TCRdb re-called the 5' RACE reads with MiXCR. The sample shows 300,000 to 400,000 distinct CDR3 sequences, roughly 9% of them seen only once. There are 16 residues in the CDR3. Trimming took 3 bases from V and 8 from J; bases not matched to a gene: 10. This sample is drawn from a study of identical twins. With no exceptions, donors were healthy Caucasians. Findings of the study overall: Insertions ran lower in abundant cord blood beta clonotypes, though not in memory repertoires. Model-predicted out-of-frame TCR alpha sharing fell below observed values in monozygotic twins.

This rearrangement joins TRBV12-3 or TRBV12-4 to TRBJ2-1; 10 bases map to TRBD2. The sample comprised naive T cells sorted from blood. This clonotype was sampled from a woman aged 50 to 65 in good health. CDR3 nucleotide sequence: TGTGCCAGCAGTTTTCGGCTAGCGGGAGTTAATGATGAGCAGTTCTTC. It yields the protein CASSFRLAGVNDEQFF.